These T cell receptor beta chains were read from a single sample in a study of T cell changes during pregnancy in multiple sclerosis. TCRdb's table, derived via immunoSEQ multiplex PCR, lists solely in-frame clones and lacks some. This sample has roughly 40,000 clones, with over 75% found just once. The sequencing here drew on CD4+ T cells from peripheral blood mononuclear cells, taken in the third trimester of pregnancy. The receptor source for this set is a female donor with multiple sclerosis, enrolled in a pregnancy study. The CDR3 runs from the conserved cysteine through the conserved F or W. The D gene is left open where the match is weak. Rows give clone size only sometimes, using once, few, many, or a class for an expanded clone.

d_gene: -; len: 15; j_gene: TRBJ2-1; v_gene: TRBV6-1; abundance: -; CDR3aa: CASSGELVSYNEQFF; CDR3nt: TGTGCCAGCAGTGGCGAACTAGTCTCCTACAATGAGCAGTTCTTC
d_gene: -; len: 13; j_gene: TRBJ2-7; v_gene: TRBV13; abundance: -; CDR3aa: CASSLGGAGEQYF; CDR3nt: TGTGCCAGCAGCTTAGGAGGGGCCGGCGAGCAGTACTTC
d_gene: TRBD1; len: 15; j_gene: TRBJ1-1; v_gene: TRBV5-1; abundance: -; CDR3aa: CASSGRTGRDAEAFF; CDR3nt: TGCGCCAGCAGCGGAAGGACAGGGAGGGACGCTGAAGCTTTCTTT
d_gene: -; len: 13; j_gene: TRBJ1-1; v_gene: TRBV28; abundance: -; CDR3aa: CASSLWGESEAFF; CDR3nt: TGTGCCAGCAGTTTATGGGGCGAGAGTGAAGCTTTCTTT
d_gene: -; len: 14; j_gene: TRBJ2-3; v_gene: TRBV7-6; abundance: -; CDR3aa: CASSPTDGADTQYF; CDR3nt: TGTGCCAGCAGCCCGACAGATGGCGCAGATACGCAGTATTTT
d_gene: TRBD1; len: 13; j_gene: TRBJ1-2; v_gene: TRBV25-1; abundance: -; CDR3aa: CASRAGQGSGYTF; CDR3nt: TGTGCCAGCAGGGCGGGACAGGGTAGTGGCTACACCTTC
d_gene: -; len: 11; j_gene: TRBJ1-1; v_gene: TRBV25-1; abundance: -; CDR3aa: CASIQDTEAFF; CDR3nt: TGTGCCAGCATACAGGACACTGAAGCTTTCTTT
d_gene: -; len: 12; j_gene: TRBJ2-1; v_gene: TRBV5-1; abundance: -; CDR3aa: CASSLVSGEQFF; CDR3nt: TGCGCCAGCAGCTTGGTTTCCGGTGAGCAGTTCTTC
d_gene: -; len: 14; j_gene: TRBJ1-2; v_gene: TRBV4-3; abundance: -; CDR3aa: CASSQGRVSGGYTF; CDR3nt: TGCGCCAGCAGCCAAGGACGGGTTTCGGGGGGCTACACCTTC
d_gene: TRBD2; len: 16; j_gene: TRBJ2-5; v_gene: TRBV7-2; abundance: -; CDR3aa: CASSLGETSGTETQYF; CDR3nt: TGTGCCAGCAGCTTAGGGGAGACTAGCGGGACGGAGACCCAGTACTTC
d_gene: -; len: 14; j_gene: TRBJ1-4; v_gene: TRBV2; abundance: -; CDR3aa: CASRYSRENEKLFF; CDR3nt: TGTGCCAGCAGATACAGCAGAGAAAATGAAAAACTGTTTTTT
d_gene: TRBD2; len: 16; j_gene: TRBJ2-3; v_gene: TRBV7-8; abundance: -; CDR3aa: CASTGAGVFSTDTQYF; CDR3nt: TGTGCCAGCACCGGGGCGGGAGTGTTCAGCACAGATACGCAGTATTTT
d_gene: TRBD2; len: 14; j_gene: TRBJ2-7; v_gene: TRBV6-5; abundance: once; CDR3aa: CASSRLAGGYEQYF; CDR3nt: TGTGCCAGCAGCAGACTAGCGGGAGGTTACGAGCAGTACTTC
d_gene: -; len: 15; j_gene: TRBJ2-2; v_gene: TRBV4-3; abundance: once; CDR3aa: CASSQEERRGGELFF; CDR3nt: TGCGCCAGCAGCCAAGAAGAACGAAGGGGCGGGGAGCTGTTTTTT
d_gene: TRBD1; len: 15; j_gene: TRBJ2-7; v_gene: TRBV19; abundance: -; CDR3aa: CASSFPTGGRYEQYF; CDR3nt: TGTGCCAGTAGTTTCCCGACAGGGGGAAGATACGAGCAGTACTTC
d_gene: TRBD1; len: 14; j_gene: TRBJ1-2; v_gene: TRBV19; abundance: -; CDR3aa: CASSIRGQGSSYTF; CDR3nt: TGTGCCAGTAGTATCCGGGGACAGGGAAGTAGCTACACCTTC
d_gene: -; len: 12; j_gene: TRBJ1-2; v_gene: TRBV5-1; abundance: -; CDR3aa: CASSLDSYGYTF; CDR3nt: TGCGCCAGCAGCTTGGATTCGTATGGCTACACCTTC
d_gene: TRBD1; len: 14; j_gene: TRBJ2-7; v_gene: TRBV6-5; abundance: -; CDR3aa: CASGLTGFENEQYF; CDR3nt: TGTGCCAGCGGCTTGACAGGGTTCGAAAACGAGCAGTACTTC
d_gene: -; len: 15; j_gene: TRBJ2-5; v_gene: TRBV5-4; abundance: -; CDR3aa: CASSPTGLVQETQYF; CDR3nt: TGTGCCAGCAGCCCGACGGGACTCGTTCAAGAGACCCAGTACTTC
d_gene: TRBD1; len: 15; j_gene: TRBJ1-1; v_gene: TRBV10-3; abundance: -; CDR3aa: CATLDRGFMNTEAFF; CDR3nt: TGTGCCACCTTGGACAGGGGTTTTATGAACACTGAAGCTTTCTTT
d_gene: -; len: 16; j_gene: TRBJ2-4; v_gene: TRBV27; abundance: -; CDR3aa: CASSFDSRPYKNIQYF; CDR3nt: TGTGCCAGCAGTTTTGACAGTAGGCCCTACAAAAACATTCAGTACTTC
d_gene: -; len: 14; j_gene: TRBJ2-5; v_gene: TRBV5-4; abundance: once; CDR3aa: CASSLGTLQETQYF; CDR3nt: TGTGCCAGCAGCTTGGGGACACTTCAAGAGACCCAGTACTTC